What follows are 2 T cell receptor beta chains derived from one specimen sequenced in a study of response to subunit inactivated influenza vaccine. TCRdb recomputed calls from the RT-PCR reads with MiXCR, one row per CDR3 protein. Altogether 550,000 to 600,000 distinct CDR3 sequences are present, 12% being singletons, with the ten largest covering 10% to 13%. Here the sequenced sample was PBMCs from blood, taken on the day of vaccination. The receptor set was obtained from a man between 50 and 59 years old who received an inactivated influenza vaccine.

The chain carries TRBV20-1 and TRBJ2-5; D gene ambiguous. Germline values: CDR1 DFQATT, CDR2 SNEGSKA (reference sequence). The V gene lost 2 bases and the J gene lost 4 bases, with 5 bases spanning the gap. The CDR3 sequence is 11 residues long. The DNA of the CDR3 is TGCAGTGCTAGATTTTTAGAGACCCAGTACTTC. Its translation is CSARFLETQYF.

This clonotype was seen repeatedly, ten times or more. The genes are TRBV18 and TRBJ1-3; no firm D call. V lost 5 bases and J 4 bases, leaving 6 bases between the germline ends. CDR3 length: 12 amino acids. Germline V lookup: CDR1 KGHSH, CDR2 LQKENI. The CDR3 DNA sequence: TGTGCCAGCTCAAACCCAGGAAACACCATATATTTT. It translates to CASSNPGNTIYF.